The clone carrying this T cell receptor beta chain was found a few times. Its antigen is currently unknown. The sample originates from a study of a mutant IDH1 vaccine in newly diagnosed glioma. Study overall: Patients had eight vaccinations, in weeks 1, 3, 5, 7, 11, 15, 19 and 23. Males made up about 60% and females about 40% of treated patients, whose mean age was roughly 40 years. With temozolomide cycles, or 4-6 weeks after radiotherapy alone, vaccination was started.

Profiled with immunoSEQ multiplex PCR; TCRdb holds only in-frame clones, not every one. The data hold 30,000 to 40,000 clones, with roughly 89% observed a single time. The CDR3 has 15 residues. V gave up 1 base and J gave up 7 bases, with 16 bases separating them. Germline CDR1 is LGHNA and CDR2 is YSLEER. The time point here: week 11, during vaccination. Vaccination comprised doses that each held 300 ug of mutant IDH1 20-mer peptide, plus topical imiquimod. Each astrocytoma in the donors was new, WHO grade 3 or 4, IDH1-mutant and ATRX-lost. This TCR derives from a man aged 40-55 years with glioma. The sequencing here drew on PBMCs, taken from a glioma patient whose treatment included an IDH1 peptide vaccine. The V and J genes are TRBV4-3 and TRBJ1-1; no firm D call. The CDR3 sequence: CASSQGLERVGEAFF. DNA for the CDR3: TGCGCCAGCAGCCAAGGTTTAGAACGGGTTGGTGAAGCTTTCTTT.